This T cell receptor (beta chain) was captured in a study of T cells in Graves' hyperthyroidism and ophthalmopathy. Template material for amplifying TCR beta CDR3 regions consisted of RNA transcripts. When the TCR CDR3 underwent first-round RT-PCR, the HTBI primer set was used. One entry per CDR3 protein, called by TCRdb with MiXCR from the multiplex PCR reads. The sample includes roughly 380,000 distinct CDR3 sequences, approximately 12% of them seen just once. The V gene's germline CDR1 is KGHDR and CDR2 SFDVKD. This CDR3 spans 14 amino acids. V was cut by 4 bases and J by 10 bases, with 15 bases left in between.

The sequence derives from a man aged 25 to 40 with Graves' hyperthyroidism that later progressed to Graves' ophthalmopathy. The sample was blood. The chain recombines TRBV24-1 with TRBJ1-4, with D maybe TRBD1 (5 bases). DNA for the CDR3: TGTGCCACCAGTGACCCGGGACTTAAAGGAAAACTGTTTTTT. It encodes CATSDPGLKGKLFF.